Described below is a single T cell receptor (beta chain) sequence and its context. Naive CD8 cells, CD45RO-negative and positively selected for CCR7, excluded terminally differentiated effector memory CD45RA+ cells. Trimming took off 7 bases at V and 7 bases at J, with 22 bases between the two ends. There are 15 residues in the CDR3. CDR1 and CDR2 (germline): SQVTM, ANQGSEA. This sample was included in a study of shared clonotypes between healthy human individuals. Sequenced by immunoSEQ multiplex PCR; TCRdb stores in-frame clones only, minus some. Among roughly 650,000 clones listed, 96% were seen once.

The chain couples TRBV29-1 to TRBJ2-2; D may be TRBD1 (7 bases). The receptor's source is a woman aged 25 to 39 in good health. Material for sequencing was naive CD8+ T cells sorted from blood. The chain's CDR3 is CSALGGGAGGGELFF. The CDR3 nucleotides read TGCAGCGCCCTAGGAGGGGGCGCGGGTGGCGGGGAGCTGTTTTTT.